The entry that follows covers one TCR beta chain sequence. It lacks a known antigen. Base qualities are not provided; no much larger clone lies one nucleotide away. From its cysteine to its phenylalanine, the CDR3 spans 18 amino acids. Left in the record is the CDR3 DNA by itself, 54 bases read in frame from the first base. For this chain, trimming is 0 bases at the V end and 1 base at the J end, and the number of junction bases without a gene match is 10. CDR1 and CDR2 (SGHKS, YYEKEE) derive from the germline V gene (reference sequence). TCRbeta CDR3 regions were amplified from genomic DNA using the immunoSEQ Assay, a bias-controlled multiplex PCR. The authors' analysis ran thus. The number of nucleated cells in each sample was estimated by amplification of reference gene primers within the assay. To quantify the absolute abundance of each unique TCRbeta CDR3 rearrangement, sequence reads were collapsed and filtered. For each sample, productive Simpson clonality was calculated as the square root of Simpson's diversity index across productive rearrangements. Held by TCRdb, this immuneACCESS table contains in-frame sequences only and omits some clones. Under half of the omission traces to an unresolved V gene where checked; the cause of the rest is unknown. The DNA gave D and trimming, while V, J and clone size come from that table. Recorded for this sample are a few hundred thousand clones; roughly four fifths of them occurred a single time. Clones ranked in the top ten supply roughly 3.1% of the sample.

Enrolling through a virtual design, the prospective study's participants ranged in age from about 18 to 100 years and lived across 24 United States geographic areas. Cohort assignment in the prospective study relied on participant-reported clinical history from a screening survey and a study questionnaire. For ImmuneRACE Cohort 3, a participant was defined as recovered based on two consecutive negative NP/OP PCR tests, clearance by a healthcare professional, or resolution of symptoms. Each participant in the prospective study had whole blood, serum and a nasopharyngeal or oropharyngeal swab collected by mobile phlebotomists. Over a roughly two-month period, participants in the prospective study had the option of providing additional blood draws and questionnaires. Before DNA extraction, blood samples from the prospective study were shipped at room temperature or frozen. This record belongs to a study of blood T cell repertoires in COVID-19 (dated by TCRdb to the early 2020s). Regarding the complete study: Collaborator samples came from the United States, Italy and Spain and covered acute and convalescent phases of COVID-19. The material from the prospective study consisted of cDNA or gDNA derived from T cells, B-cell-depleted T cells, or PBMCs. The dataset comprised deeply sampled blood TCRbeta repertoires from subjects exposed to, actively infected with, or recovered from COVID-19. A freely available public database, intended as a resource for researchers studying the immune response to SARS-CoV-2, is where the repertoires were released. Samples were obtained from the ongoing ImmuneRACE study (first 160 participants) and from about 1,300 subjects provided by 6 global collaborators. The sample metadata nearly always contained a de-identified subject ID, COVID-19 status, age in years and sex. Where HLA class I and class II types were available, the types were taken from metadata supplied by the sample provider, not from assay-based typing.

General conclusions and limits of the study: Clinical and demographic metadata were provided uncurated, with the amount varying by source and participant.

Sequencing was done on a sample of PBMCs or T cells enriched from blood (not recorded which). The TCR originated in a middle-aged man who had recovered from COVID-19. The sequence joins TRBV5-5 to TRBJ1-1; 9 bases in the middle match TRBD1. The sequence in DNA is TGTGCCAGCAGCTTGGTTGGGACAGGGCCATTCCGGAACACTGAAGCTTTCTTT. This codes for CASSLVGTGPFRNTEAFF.